The sequence of this T cell receptor (beta chain) was determined in a study of blood T cell repertoires in COVID-19. With 9 bases removed from V and 5 bases from J, the gap between germline ends came to 19 bases. Germline values: CDR1 KGHDR, CDR2 SFDVKD. CDR3 length equals 15 residues. The method was immunoSEQ multiplex PCR; TCRdb's version includes in-frame clones alone and lacks a portion of them. Of 300,000 to 400,000 clones listed, approximately 88% are singletons. Sequenced input: PBMCs or T cells enriched from blood (not recorded which). This receptor was obtained from a woman in her thirties with acute COVID-19. V usage is TRBV24-1 and J usage is TRBJ2-1; tentatively, D is TRBD1 (6 bases). CDR3 sequence reads: CATASYDRLDNEQFF. DNA of the CDR3: TGTGCCACCGCCTCGTACGACAGGTTGGACAATGAGCAGTTCTTC.